This entry lists 32 T cell receptor beta chains sequenced from one sample in a study of cytomegalovirus exposure and HLA in healthy donors. Only in-frame clones appear in the TCRdb table, and some are missing; sequencing was by immunoSEQ multiplex PCR. The sample comprises fewer than 200,000 clones, 87% of which are singletons, and 1.4% rests with the top ten. The specimen was PBMCs. These receptors were taken from a woman aged 30 to 39 in good health and CMV-seronegative.

The CDR3 region has the DNA TGCGCCAGCAGCCAAGTGACATATAACTATGGCTACACCTTC. Translation: CASSQVTYNYGYTF. V usage is TRBV4-1 and J usage is TRBJ1-2; D is uncertain. Per the germline V gene, CDR1 is MGHRA and CDR2 is YSYEKL. Trimming stripped 1 base from V and 1 base from J, with 7 bases between. CDR3 size: 14 residues.

The rearrangement joins TRBV18 to TRBJ2-7; D gene uncertain. V lost 3 bases and J 3 bases, leaving 6 bases between the germline ends. This CDR3 is built from 12 residues. The germline CDR1 and CDR2 sequences are KGHSH and LQKENI. CDR3 DNA sequence: TGTGCCAGCTCACCCCACATCTACGAGCAGTACTTC. This encodes CASSPHIYEQYF.

The V call is TRBV4-1, the J call TRBJ1-1; TRBD1 is a possible D gene (6 bases). Trimming pared 6 bases from V and 0 bases from J, leaving 11 bases between. The CDR3 sequence is 14 residues long. Germline-derived CDR1 and CDR2 are MGHRA and YSYEKL. CDR3 in DNA: TGCGCCAGCAGTTGGGACAACATGAACACTGAAGCTTTCTTT. Its protein is CASSWDNMNTEAFF.

This chain joins TRBV5-6 and TRBJ2-1; perhaps TRBD2 as D (6 bases). V shed 6 bases and J shed 0 bases, with 10 bases lying between them. The CDR3 is made up of 14 amino acids. Germline CDR1 and CDR2: SGHDT and YYEEEE. CDR3 sequence reads: CASNRDFSYNEQFF. Here the CDR3 DNA reads TGTGCCAGCAACCGGGACTTCTCCTACAATGAGCAGTTCTTC. Together with reference TRBV5-6 and TRBJ2-1, the CDR3 gives the full variable domain: DAGVTQSPTHLIKTRGQQVTLRCSPKSGHDTVSWYQQALGQGPQFIFQYYEEEERQRGNFPDRFSGHQFPNYSSELNVNALLLGDSALYLCASNRDFSYNEQFFGPGTRLTVL.

The chain uses TRBV4-1 and TRBJ2-7; the match to TRBD1 covers 9 bases. CDR3 size: 15 residues. CDR1 is MGHRA and CDR2 is YSYEKL in the germline V gene. Unmatched junction bases numbered 6, after V lost 3 bases and J lost 3 bases. The CDR3 spells CASSQARQGGYEQYF. The CDR3 nucleotides read TGCGCCAGCAGCCAGGCCCGACAGGGGGGCTACGAGCAGTACTTC.

The chain links TRBV30 to TRBJ1-5; 8 nucleotides match TRBD1. The CDR3 spans 14 residues. V shed 2 bases, J shed 6 bases, and the junction held 6 bases outside the gene matches. Germline-derived CDR1 and CDR2 are GTSNPN and SVGIG (reference sequence). The CDR3 bases are TGTGCCTGGAGTAACCAGGGGGCGAGTCAGCCCCAGCATTTT. Translation: CAWSNQGASQPQHF. The full variable domain, in which reference TRBV30 and TRBJ1-5 provide the parts outside the CDR3, is SQTIHQWPATLVQPVGSPLSLECTVEGTSNPNLYWYRQAAGRGLQLLFYSVGIGQISSEVPQNLSASRPQDRQFILSSKKLLLSDSGFYLCAWSNQGASQPQHFGDGTRLSIL.

This clone was picked up one time. The J gene is TRBJ1-5, the V gene TRBV4-1, with TRBD1 identical over 11 bases. The CDR3 length is 15 residues. Germline CDR1 is MGHRA and CDR2 is YSYEKL. Trimming cost V 3 bases and J 7 bases; bases outside gene matches: 5. CDR3 coding DNA: TGCGCCAGCAGCCACAGGACAGGGGGCTTGCAGCCCCAGCATTTT. Translated: CASSHRTGGLQPQHF.

This chain links TRBV7-9 with TRBJ2-7, with 7 bases aligning to TRBD1. V was clipped by 6 bases and J by 2 bases; unmatched bases: 4. Germline V lookup: CDR1 SEHNR, CDR2 FQNEAQ (reference sequence). The CDR3 is 13 residues long. The CDR3 reads CASSLTGPYEQYF. In nucleotides, the CDR3 is TGTGCCAGCAGTCTGACAGGGCCCTACGAGCAGTACTTC. The full variable domain, completed using reference TRBV7-9 and TRBJ2-7, is DTGVSQNPRHKITKRGQNVTFRCDPISEHNRLYWYRQTLGQGPEFLTYFQNEAQLEKSRLLSDRFSAERPKGSFSTLEIQRTEQGDSAMYLCASSLTGPYEQYFGPGTRLTVT.

This chain uses TRBV10-3 with TRBJ1-1, with 7 nucleotides matching TRBD1. The J segment lost 8 bases and the V segment lost 4 bases, leaving 7 bases of the junction unmatched. The CDR3 extends over 13 amino acids. Germline-derived CDR1 and CDR2 are ENHRY and SYGVKD. The DNA for the CDR3 is TGTGCCATCAGTGCCGACAGGGCTTTAGAAGCTTTCTTT. Amino acid sequence: CAISADRALEAFF.

V is TRBV19 and J is TRBJ2-4; TRBD1 might be the D (5 bases). The CDR3 extends over 17 amino acids. V shed 3 bases and J shed 1 base, with 16 bases lying between them. Germline CDR1 is LNHDA and CDR2 is SQIVND (reference sequence). CDR3 sequence: CASSMVLGKGAKNIQYF. The CDR3 DNA follows: TGTGCCAGTAGTATGGTTCTGGGGAAGGGGGCCAAAAACATTCAGTACTTC.

J is TRBJ2-3 and V is TRBV15; 7 nucleotides line up with TRBD2. The V gene end was trimmed by 0 bases and the J gene end by 4 bases; junction bases not matched to a gene: 4. The germline gives CDR1 LNHNV, CDR2 YYDKDF (reference sequence). The CDR3 is made up of 15 amino acids. CDR3 amino acids: CATSREGGGSDTQYF. The CDR3 nucleotides are TGTGCCACCAGCAGAGAGGGGGGGGGTTCAGATACGCAGTATTTT.

CDR3 nucleotides: TGTGCCAGCAGCGTAGCCCCCTTAAATACGCAGTATTTT. This sequence encodes CASSVAPLNTQYF. The rearrangement links TRBV9 to TRBJ2-3; D not resolved. The germline gives CDR1 SGDLS, CDR2 YYNGEE. The CDR3 loop spans 13 amino acids. V lost 0 bases, J lost 7 bases, and 9 bases lay in between.

The J gene is TRBJ2-7, the V gene TRBV14; 8 positions agree with TRBD2. V gave up 4 bases and J gave up 6 bases; unmatched junction bases: 17. The CDR3 extends over 17 amino acids. Looked up from germline, CDR1 is SGHDN and CDR2 is FVKESK. CDR3 nucleotide sequence: TGTGCCAGCAGCCTCATAATGTCCGGGACTAGAGTCTCCGAGCAGTACTTC. Amino acid sequence: CASSLIMSGTRVSEQYF.

The chain has TRBV4-1 and TRBJ2-7, with a weak D call TRBD2 (5 bases). V lost 2 bases and J 0 bases, leaving 14 bases between the germline ends. This CDR3 has 16 residues. Per the germline V gene, CDR1 is MGHRA and CDR2 is YSYEKL. CDR3 sequence reads: CASSQYMDSYSYEQYF. The CDR3 bases are TGCGCCAGCAGCCAATACATGGACTCCTACTCCTACGAGCAGTACTTC.

This chain links TRBV5-1 with TRBJ2-2, with D unresolved. Germline V gives CDR1 SGHRS, CDR2 YFSETQ. The ends were cut back, 0 bases at V and 1 base at J, with 7 bases in the middle. This CDR3 contains 15 residues. The CDR3 reads CASSLVAENTGELFF. The CDR3 DNA is TGCGCCAGCAGCTTGGTGGCGGAGAACACCGGGGAGCTGTTTTTT.

This rearrangement joins TRBV19 to TRBJ2-1; TRBD1 matches at 9 bases. CDR3 length: 15 residues. Germline loops: CDR1 LNHDA, CDR2 SQIVND (reference sequence). With 5 bases clipped from V and 9 bases from J, the junction kept 11 bases outside the gene matches. The CDR3 here is CASSPRTGANGEQFF. The CDR3 coding sequence is TGTGCCAGTAGTCCCCGGACAGGGGCTAATGGTGAGCAGTTCTTC.

V is TRBV5-4 and J is TRBJ1-2; TRBD1 aligns across 7 bases. Germline V CDR1 and CDR2: SGHNT, YYREEE (reference sequence). V shed 0 bases and J 3 bases; nucleotides not matched to a gene: 5. The CDR3 extends over 15 amino acids. The CDR3 DNA is TGTGCCAGCAGCTTGGGGACAGGAACCCACTATGGCTACACCTTC. Translation: CASSLGTGTHYGYTF.

CDR3: CASSRTGGSVFGYGYTF. CDR3 sequence (DNA): TGTGCCAGCAGTAGAACAGGGGGCTCGGTATTCGGCTATGGCTACACCTTC. The chain is built from TRBV27 and TRBJ1-2; 9 bases fit TRBD1. Germline-derived CDR1 and CDR2 are MNHEY and SMNVEV (reference sequence). The ends lost 5 bases at V and 4 bases at J; junction bases unmatched: 14. The CDR3 is 17 amino acids.

The chain couples TRBV6-1 to TRBJ1-5, with D possibly being TRBD1 (6 bases). This CDR3 contains 14 residues. CDR1 and CDR2 (germline): MNHNS, SASEGT. V lost 5 bases and J lost 2, with 10 bases in between. This CDR3 is CASSIGGGNQPQHF. The CDR3 DNA reads TGTGCCAGCAGTATAGGGGGGGGCAATCAGCCCCAGCATTTT.

V is TRBV5-1 and J is TRBJ2-2; D is possibly TRBD1 (6 bases). The V and J ends lost 2 bases and 0 bases respectively, with 8 bases between them. The length of the CDR3 is 15 residues. CDR1 is SGHRS, CDR2 YFSETQ, per germline. CDR3 DNA: TGCGCCAGCAGCTTACAGGGTACGAACACCGGGGAGCTGTTTTTT. Amino acids: CASSLQGTNTGELFF.

The chain combines TRBV10-2 with TRBJ2-7; 12 nucleotides agree with TRBD1. V lost 6 bases to trimming and J lost 4 bases; unmatched junction nucleotides: 10. The germline gives CDR1 WSHSY, CDR2 SAAADI. CDR3 length equals 16 residues. The CDR3 DNA is TGCGCCAGCAGCAGAAGGGGACAGGGGGCTGGTTACGAGCAGTACTTC. It translates to CASSRRGQGAGYEQYF.

The chain combines TRBV18 with TRBJ1-2; TRBD1 agrees at 7 bases. J was trimmed by 5 bases and V by 2 bases; bases with no gene match: 5. This CDR3 region has 14 residues. CDR1 is KGHSH and CDR2 is LQKENI in the germline V gene. The CDR3 bases are TGTGCCAGCTCACCAACAGGGGAGGTATATGGCTACACCTTC. Protein sequence: CASSPTGEVYGYTF. The full variable domain, its missing parts supplied by reference TRBV18 and TRBJ1-2, is NAGVMQNPRHLVRRRGQEARLRCSPMKGHSHVYWYRQLPEEGLKFMVYLQKENIIDESGMPKERFSAEFPKEGPSILRIQQVVRGDSAAYFCASSPTGEVYGYTFGSGTRLTVV.

CDR3 protein: CASSPTSGAVNEQFF. CDR3 bases: TGTGCCAGCAGCCCGACTAGCGGGGCGGTCAATGAGCAGTTCTTC. V usage is TRBV6-5 and J usage is TRBJ2-1; 11 bases are a match to TRBD2. CDR3 size: 15 residues. V was pared by 6 bases and J by 6 bases, with 7 bases of the junction left unmatched. From germline, CDR1 is MNHEY and CDR2 SVGAGI.

A single count supports this clone. The J gene is TRBJ2-5, the V gene TRBV19; 10 bases are a match to TRBD1. V was pared by 4 bases and J by 5 bases, with 10 bases of the junction left unmatched. Germline values: CDR1 LNHDA, CDR2 SQIVND (reference sequence). This CDR3 region has 16 residues. The CDR3 loop is CASSTTGGLAGETQYF. The CDR3 bases are TGTGCCAGTAGTACGACAGGGGGCCTGGCCGGTGAGACCCAGTACTTC.

The chain employs TRBV14 and TRBJ2-1, with a possible D match to TRBD2 (5 bases). Per germline, CDR1 SGHDN and CDR2 FVKESK. Trimming shortened V by 4 bases and J by 0 bases, and 13 bases separated the two germline ends. CDR3 size: 16 residues. CDR3 sequence (DNA): TGTGCCAGCAGCCGAAACGTGGGGAGCTCCTACAATGAGCAGTTCTTC. It specifies CASSRNVGSSYNEQFF.

This clone was counted once. The V gene is TRBV14, the J gene TRBJ1-6, with 7 bases identical to TRBD1. Germline assignment: CDR1 SGHDN and CDR2 FVKESK. This CDR3 spans 16 amino acids. V lost 1 base to trimming and J lost 7 bases; unmatched junction nucleotides: 7. The CDR3 region is CASSQAQGVRNSPLHF. CDR3 DNA: TGTGCCAGCAGCCAAGCTCAGGGGGTCCGAAATTCACCCCTCCACTTT.

This clone was detected only a few times. The chain links TRBV7-9 to TRBJ2-7; D unclear. Trimming shortened V by 1 base and J by 5 bases, and 6 bases separated the two germline ends. This CDR3 spans 12 amino acids. Per germline, CDR1 SEHNR and CDR2 FQNEAQ (reference sequence). CDR3 protein: CASSLVVHEQYF. The CDR3 DNA reads TGTGCCAGCAGCTTAGTCGTCCACGAGCAGTACTTC. Full variable domain (remainder filled in from reference TRBV7-9 and TRBJ2-7): DTGVSQNPRHKITKRGQNVTFRCDPISEHNRLYWYRQTLGQGPEFLTYFQNEAQLEKSRLLSDRFSAERPKGSFSTLEIQRTEQGDSAMYLCASSLVVHEQYFGPGTRLTVT.

This chain links TRBV27 with TRBJ2-3; 7 nucleotides agree with TRBD2. CDR1 and CDR2 (germline): MNHEY, SMNVEV (reference sequence). This CDR3 is 12 amino acids long. The V segment lost 4 bases and the J segment 5 bases; nucleotides outside the gene matches: 0. DNA for the CDR3: TGTGCCAGCAGTTGGGGGGGAGATACGCAGTATTTT. Its translation is CASSWGGDTQYF.

The V gene is TRBV14, the J gene TRBJ1-2, with TRBD1 matching over 9 bases. CDR3 size: 16 residues. Trimming at V came to 3 bases and at J to 1 base, leaving 6 bases not matched to a gene. Germline values: CDR1 SGHDN, CDR2 FVKESK. CDR3 sequence (DNA): TGTGCCAGCAGCCATCCCAGGACAGGGGTTAACTATGGCTACACCTTC. This translates into CASSHPRTGVNYGYTF.

A few counts support this clone. The V and J genes are TRBV6-1 and TRBJ1-2; D possibly corresponds to TRBD1 (5 bases). From germline, CDR1 is MNHNS and CDR2 SASEGT. The CDR3 is 15 residues long. V was clipped by 6 bases and J by 5 bases, with 19 bases between them. This CDR3 reads CASSAAADTKYGYTF. The DNA for the CDR3 is TGTGCCAGCAGCGCCGCGGCGGACACCAAGTATGGCTACACCTTC.

The chain has TRBV6-1 and TRBJ2-7; the D gene is possibly TRBD2 (5 bases). Trimming pared 2 bases from V and 0 bases from J, leaving 8 bases between. Germline V gene data show CDR1 as MNHNS and CDR2 as SASEGT. CDR3 length: 14 residues. DNA of the CDR3: TGTGCCAGCAGTGAACTGGGGAGCTCCTACGAGCAGTACTTC. As protein: CASSELGSSYEQYF.

CDR3 protein: CASSYDQNQPQHF. The CDR3 DNA reads as TGCGCCAGCAGTTACGATCAGAATCAGCCCCAGCATTTT. The chain employs TRBV10-1 and TRBJ1-5; D unclear. The CDR3 covers 13 residues. Per germline, CDR1 WNHNN and CDR2 SYGVQD (reference sequence). Trimming left V 5 bases short and J 4 bases short, with 9 bases between.